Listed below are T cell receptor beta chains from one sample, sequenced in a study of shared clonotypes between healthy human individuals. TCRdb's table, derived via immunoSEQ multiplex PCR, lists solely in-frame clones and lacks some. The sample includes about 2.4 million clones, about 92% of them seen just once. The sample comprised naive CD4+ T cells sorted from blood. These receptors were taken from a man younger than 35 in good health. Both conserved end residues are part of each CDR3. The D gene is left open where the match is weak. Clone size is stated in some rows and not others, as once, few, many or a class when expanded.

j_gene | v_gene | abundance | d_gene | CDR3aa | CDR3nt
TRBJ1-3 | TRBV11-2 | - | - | CASSLGGRGNTIYF | TGTGCCAGCAGCTTAGGGGGCCGTGGAAACACCATATATTTT
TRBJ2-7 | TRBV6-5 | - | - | CASSPGLGGAYEQYF | TGTGCCAGCTCCCCGGGGCTGGGCGGGGCCTACGAGCAGTACTTC
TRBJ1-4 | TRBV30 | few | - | CAWSDREEKLFF | TGTGCCTGGTCAGACAGAGAGGAAAAACTGTTTTTT
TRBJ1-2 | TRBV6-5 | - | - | CASSYSSRMKDGYTF | TGTGCCAGCAGTTACTCGAGCCGCATGAAGGATGGCTACACCTTC
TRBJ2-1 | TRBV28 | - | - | CASSLNGEQFF | TGTGCCAGCAGTTTGAATGGTGAGCAGTTCTTC
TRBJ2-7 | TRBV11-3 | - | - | CASSGGTANGEQYF | TGTGCCAGCAGCGGGGGGACAGCCAACGGCGAGCAGTACTTC
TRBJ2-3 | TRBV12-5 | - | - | CASGLTGEDTQYF | TGTGCTAGTGGTTTGACGGGGGAAGATACGCAGTATTTT
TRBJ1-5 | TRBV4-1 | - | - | CASSQDWGGISQPQHF | TGCGCCAGCAGCCAAGATTGGGGGGGGATTAGTCAGCCCCAGCATTTT
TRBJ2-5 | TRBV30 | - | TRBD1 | CAWNYRGETQYF | TGTGCCTGGAATTACAGGGGTGAGACCCAGTACTTC
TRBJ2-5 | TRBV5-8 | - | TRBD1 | CASSPIQGYQETQYF | TGTGCCAGCAGCCCCATACAGGGGTACCAAGAGACCCAGTACTTC
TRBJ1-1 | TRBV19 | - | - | CASTSVESFAEAFF | TGTGCCAGTACCTCAGTAGAGTCCTTCGCTGAAGCTTTCTTT
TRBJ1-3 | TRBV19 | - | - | CASSLIGGNTIYF | TGTGCCAGTAGTCTGATAGGAGGAAACACCATATATTTT
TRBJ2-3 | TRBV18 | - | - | CASSPPGRTPTDTQYF | TGTGCCAGCTCACCACCGGGGAGGACCCCCACAGATACGCAGTATTTT
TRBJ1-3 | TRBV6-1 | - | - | CASINKFSGNTIYF | TGTGCCAGCATAAATAAGTTCTCTGGAAACACCATATATTTT
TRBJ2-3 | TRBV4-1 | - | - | CASSRGGVGDTQYF | TGCGCCAGCAGCCGTGGCGGGGTGGGAGATACGCAGTATTTT
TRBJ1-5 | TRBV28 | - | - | CASSPSTGSRSQPQHF | TGTGCCAGCAGTCCGTCGACGGGGAGTCGGAGTCAGCCCCAGCATTTT
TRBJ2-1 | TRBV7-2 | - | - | CASSLRGTGYNEQFF | TGTGCCAGCAGCTTAAGAGGGACTGGATACAATGAGCAGTTCTTC
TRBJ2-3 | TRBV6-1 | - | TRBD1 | CASTQGWGTDTQYF | TGTGCCAGTACACAGGGGTGGGGCACAGATACGCAGTATTTT
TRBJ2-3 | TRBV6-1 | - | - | CASSASLGVTDTQYF | TGTGCCAGCAGCGCCTCTCTGGGGGTGACAGATACGCAGTATTTT
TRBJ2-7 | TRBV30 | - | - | CAWSVQGPYEQYF | TGTGCCTGGAGTGTGCAGGGGCCCTACGAGCAGTACTTC
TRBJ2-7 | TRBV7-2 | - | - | CASSPVGGGHYEQYF | TGTGCCAGCAGCCCCGTAGGGGGAGGGCACTACGAGCAGTACTTC
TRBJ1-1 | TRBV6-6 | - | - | CASSYSGTNTEAFF | TGTGCCAGCAGTTACTCGGGAACGAACACTGAAGCTTTCTTT